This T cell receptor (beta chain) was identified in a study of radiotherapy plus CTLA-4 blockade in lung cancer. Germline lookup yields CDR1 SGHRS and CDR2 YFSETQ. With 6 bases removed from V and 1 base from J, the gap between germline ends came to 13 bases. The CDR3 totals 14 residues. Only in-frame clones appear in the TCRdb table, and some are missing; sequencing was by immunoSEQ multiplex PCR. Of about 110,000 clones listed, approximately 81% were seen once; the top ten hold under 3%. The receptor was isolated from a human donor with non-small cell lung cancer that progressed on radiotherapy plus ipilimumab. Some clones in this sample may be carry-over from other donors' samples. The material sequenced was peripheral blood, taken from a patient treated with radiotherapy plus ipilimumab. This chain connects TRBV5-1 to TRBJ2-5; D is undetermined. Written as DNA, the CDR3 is TGCGCCAGCAACGAAGTGGCCAGCCAAGAGACCCAGTACTTC. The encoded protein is CASNEVASQETQYF. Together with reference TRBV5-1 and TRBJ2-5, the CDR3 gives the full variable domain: KAGVTQTPRYLIKTRGQQVTLSCSPISGHRSVSWYQQTPGQGLQFLFEYFSETQRNKGNFPGRFSGRQFSNSRSEMNVSTLELGDSALYLCASNEVASQETQYFGPGTRLLVL.